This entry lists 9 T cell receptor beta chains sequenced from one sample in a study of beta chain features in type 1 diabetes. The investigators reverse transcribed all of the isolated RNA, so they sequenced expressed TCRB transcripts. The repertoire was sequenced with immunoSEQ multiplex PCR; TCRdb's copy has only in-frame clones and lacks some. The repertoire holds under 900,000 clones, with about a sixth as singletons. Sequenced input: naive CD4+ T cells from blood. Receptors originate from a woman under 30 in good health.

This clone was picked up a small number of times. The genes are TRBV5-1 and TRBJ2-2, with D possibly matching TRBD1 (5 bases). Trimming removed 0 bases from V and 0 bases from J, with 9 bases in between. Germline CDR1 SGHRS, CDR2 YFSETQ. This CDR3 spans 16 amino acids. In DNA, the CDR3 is TGCGCCAGCAGCTTGGCTCCAGGGTCGAACACCGGGGAGCTGTTTTTT. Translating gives CASSLAPGSNTGELFF.

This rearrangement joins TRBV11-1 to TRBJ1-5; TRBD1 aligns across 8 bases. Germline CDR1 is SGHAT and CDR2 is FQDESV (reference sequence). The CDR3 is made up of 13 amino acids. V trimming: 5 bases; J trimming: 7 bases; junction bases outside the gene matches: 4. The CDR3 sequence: CASSTQGGQPQHF. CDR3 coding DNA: TGTGCCAGCAGCACACAGGGGGGCCAGCCCCAGCATTTT. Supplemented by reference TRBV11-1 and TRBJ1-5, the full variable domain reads EAEVAQSPRYKITEKSQAVAFWCDPISGHATLYWYRQILGQGPELLVQFQDESVVDDSQLPKDRFSAERLKGVDSTLKIQPAELGDSAMYLCASSTQGGQPQHFGDGTRLSIL.

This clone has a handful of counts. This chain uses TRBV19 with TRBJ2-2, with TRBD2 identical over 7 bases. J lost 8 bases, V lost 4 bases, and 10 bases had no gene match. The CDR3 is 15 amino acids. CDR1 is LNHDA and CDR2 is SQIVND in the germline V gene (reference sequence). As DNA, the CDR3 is TGTGCCAGTAGTACCCGGGACCGGGAGGCTGGGGAGCTGTTTTTT. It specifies CASSTRDREAGELFF.

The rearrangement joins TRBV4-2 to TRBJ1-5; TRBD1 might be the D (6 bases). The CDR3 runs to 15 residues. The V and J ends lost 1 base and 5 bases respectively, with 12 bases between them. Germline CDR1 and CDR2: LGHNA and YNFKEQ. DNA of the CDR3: TGTGCCAGCAGCCAAGTGACAGGAGGGTATCAGCCCCAGCATTTT. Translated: CASSQVTGGYQPQHF.

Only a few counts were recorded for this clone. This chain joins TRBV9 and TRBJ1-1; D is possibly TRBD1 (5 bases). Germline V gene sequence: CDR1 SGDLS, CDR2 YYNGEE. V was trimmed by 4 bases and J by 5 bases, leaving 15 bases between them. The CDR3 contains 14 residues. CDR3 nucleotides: TGTGCCAGCAGCTCCCAGGCGGAGGGGACTGAAGCTTTCTTT. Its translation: CASSSQAEGTEAFF.

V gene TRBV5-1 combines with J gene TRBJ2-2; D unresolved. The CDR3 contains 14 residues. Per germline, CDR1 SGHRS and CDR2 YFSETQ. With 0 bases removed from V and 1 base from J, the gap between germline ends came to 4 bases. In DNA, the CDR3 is TGCGCCAGCAGCTTGGGAATGAACACCGGGGAGCTGTTTTTT. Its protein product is CASSLGMNTGELFF.

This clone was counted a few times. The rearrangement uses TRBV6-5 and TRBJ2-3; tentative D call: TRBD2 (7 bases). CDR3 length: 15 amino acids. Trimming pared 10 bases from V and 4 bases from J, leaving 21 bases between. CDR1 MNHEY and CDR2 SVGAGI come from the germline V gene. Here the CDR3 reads CATGLGGQLADTQYF. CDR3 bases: TGTGCCACCGGGTTGGGGGGGCAGTTGGCAGATACGCAGTATTTT.

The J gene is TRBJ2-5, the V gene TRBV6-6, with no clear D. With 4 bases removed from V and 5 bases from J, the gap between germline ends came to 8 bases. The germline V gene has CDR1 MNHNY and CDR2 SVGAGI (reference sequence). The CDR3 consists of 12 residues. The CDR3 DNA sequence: TGTGCCAGCAGTTTCGGCCGGGAGACCCAGTACTTC. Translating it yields CASSFGRETQYF.

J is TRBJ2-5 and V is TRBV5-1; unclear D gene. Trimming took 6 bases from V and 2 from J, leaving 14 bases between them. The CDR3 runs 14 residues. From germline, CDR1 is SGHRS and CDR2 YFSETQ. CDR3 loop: CASKVGSVQETQYF. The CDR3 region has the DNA TGCGCCAGCAAGGTTGGGTCGGTTCAAGAGACCCAGTACTTC.